Here is one T cell receptor beta chain with its context. No antigen is known for it. Per-base quality was not reported, and no clone a single base away is much larger than it. Resection was performed on patients in Japan or China between the mid-2010s and the late 2010s. Two lung cancer pathologists independently confirmed the histologic diagnosis of each case on H&E slides. Premalignant or tumor cells were enriched for nucleic acid extraction by macro-dissection performed after pathologic assessment. DNA was isolated from FFPE tissue using the AllPrep DNA/RNA FFPE Kit. This sample was taken from a study of immune evolution from preneoplasia to lung adenocarcinoma (dated by TCRdb to about 2021). For the study in its entirety: HLA loss of heterozygosity was seen in about 7.6%, 15% and 36% of AIS, MIA and ADC lesions, and in no AAH lesions. POLYSOLVER was used to infer Class I HLA alleles from exome data, while LOHHLA was used to detect allele-specific HLA loss. The study combined immune gene expression, TCR sequencing and multiplex immunofluorescence to profile immune contexture across lung adenocarcinoma precursors and invasive adenocarcinoma. The sample size was set by how many specimens were available, not by a prior power calculation. TCR sequencing data were obtained from approximately 56 patients. The immune data were combined with whole exome sequencing and methylation data from the same cohort of nodules. Resected precursor lesions (AAH, AIS, MIA) and invasive adenocarcinomas were compared against paired morphologically normal lung tissue. The study reported that around 100 samples were used for TCR sequencing. A total of around 50 patients with pulmonary nodules who underwent surgical resection were included in the overall cohort. Beyond this particular receptor, the publication reports: Because all patients came from Japan and China, whether the findings apply to Western populations was uncertain. Clonality was highest in normal lung, while later-stage lesions appeared to have lower clonality but higher T cell density and diversity. The findings reflected association rather than direct causation, and larger cohorts with long-term follow-up and longitudinal biopsies were considered necessary. The highest top T cell clone frequencies were observed in normal lung, and a progressive decrease in top T cell clone frequencies appeared to occur from AAH through AIS, MIA and invasive adenocarcinoma. KRAS-mutant nodules showed the highest T cell clonality compared with EGFR-mutant or double wild-type lesions.

Using the immunoSEQ hsTCRbeta Kit, TCR beta CDR3 regions were sequenced from DNA. Processing in the source paper ran as follows. TCR sequencing data were analysed with the ImmunoSEQ Analyzer. T cell clonality was defined as 1 minus Pielou's evenness, calculated on productive rearrangements. To measure T cell diversity, the inverse Simpson index was applied to productive templates. T cell density was defined as TCR beta template counts normalized to usable DNA, with usable DNA estimated by amplification and sequencing of housekeeping genes. TCR metrics were compared across histologic stages using two-sided Kruskal-Wallis tests. Sourced from immuneACCESS, this table was stored by TCRdb with only in-frame sequences that have V and J called. A share of the clones is absent; for the studies checked, an unresolved V gene accounts for under half, and the remainder has no known explanation. The V and J calls and clone size come from that table; D and trimming were worked out from the DNA. This sample lists 9,500 to 11,000 clones; around three quarters were detected once. Clones ranked in the top ten supply around 5% of the sample.

V loses 3 bases of germline sequence and J loses 6 bases, and the interval between the two ends is 8 bases. CDR1 and CDR2 (DFQATT, SNEGSKA) derive from the germline V gene (reference sequence). The CDR3 goes from the cysteine to the phenylalanine over 11 residues. Solely the CDR3 DNA is kept, with 33 bases framed from the first base. The sequence is built from TRBV20-1 and TRBJ1-1; perhaps TRBD1 is the D gene, with 5 bases matching. The sequenced sample consisted of FFPE minimally invasive lung adenocarcinoma tissue. Reading the label with the study, this specimen's cell subset or site is: micro-invasive lung adenocarcinoma (MIA). The TCR originated in a person between 65 and 79 years old with lung adenocarcinoma. Read as DNA, the sequence is TGCAGTGCTAGCATCAGGGCTGAAGCTTTCTTT. Its translation reads: CSASIRAEAFF.